This TCR beta chain stems from a study of cytomegalovirus exposure and HLA in healthy donors. Concerning this clone: The antigen is not known.

The study, taken as a whole, reports: Serostatus for CMV was the only available immune exposure information. Accurate predictions that matched the HLA-A and HLA-B alleles of most subjects were reportedly made from TCR beta sequences. Investigators reported fewer than 200 TCR beta chains as tied to cytomegalovirus.

Vbeta (60) and Jbeta (13) primers were used in the PCR. Only in-frame clones appear in the TCRdb table, and some are missing; sequencing was by immunoSEQ multiplex PCR. This table holds about 150,000 clones, 65% to 75% found once. The clonotype originates from a man aged 25 to 45 in good health and CMV-seronegative. The source material was PBMCs.

CDR3 coding DNA: TGTGCCAGCAGTCCGGGGACATTAAACAATGAGCAGTTCTTC. As protein: CASSPGTLNNEQFF. The chain uses TRBV28 and TRBJ2-1, with D possibly TRBD1 on 6 matching bases. Trimming stripped 5 bases from V and 5 bases from J, with 13 bases between. CDR3 length equals 14 residues. Germline V gives CDR1 MDHEN, CDR2 SYDVKM.